This TCR beta chain was identified during a study of blood T cell repertoires in COVID-19. Generated by immunoSEQ multiplex PCR, the TCRdb table keeps only in-frame clones and is missing some. The sample consists of under 200,000 clones, 75% to 90% of them appearing once. Germline-derived CDR1 and CDR2 are KGHSH and LQKENI. This CDR3 contains 16 residues. The V segment lost 0 bases and the J segment 4 bases; nucleotides outside the gene matches: 4. The study assigned cohorts using participant-reported clinical history. The receptor comes from a woman aged 18-29 years who had recovered from COVID-19. The chain recombines TRBV18 with TRBJ2-1, with TRBD2 identical over 9 bases. Sequencing was done on a sample of PBMCs or T cells enriched from blood (not recorded which). The CDR3 bases are TGTGCCAGCTCACCACCGGGACTAGCTACTTACAATGAGCAGTTCTTC. Translation: CASSPPGLATYNEQFF.